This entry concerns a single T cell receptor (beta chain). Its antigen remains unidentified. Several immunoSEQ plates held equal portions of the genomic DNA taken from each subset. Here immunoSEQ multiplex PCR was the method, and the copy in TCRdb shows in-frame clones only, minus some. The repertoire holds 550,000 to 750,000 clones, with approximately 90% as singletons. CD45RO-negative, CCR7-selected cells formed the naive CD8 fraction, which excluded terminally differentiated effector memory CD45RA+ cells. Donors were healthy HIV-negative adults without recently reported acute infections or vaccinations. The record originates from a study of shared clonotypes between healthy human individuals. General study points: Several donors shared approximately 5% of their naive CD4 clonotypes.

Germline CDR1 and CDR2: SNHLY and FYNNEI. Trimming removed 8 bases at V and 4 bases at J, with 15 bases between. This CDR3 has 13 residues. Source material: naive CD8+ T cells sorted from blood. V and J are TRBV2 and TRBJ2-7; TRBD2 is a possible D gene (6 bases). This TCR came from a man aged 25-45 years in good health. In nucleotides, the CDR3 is TGTGCCAGCCGGGCTAGCGACCAATACGAGCAGTACTTC. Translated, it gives CASRASDQYEQYF.